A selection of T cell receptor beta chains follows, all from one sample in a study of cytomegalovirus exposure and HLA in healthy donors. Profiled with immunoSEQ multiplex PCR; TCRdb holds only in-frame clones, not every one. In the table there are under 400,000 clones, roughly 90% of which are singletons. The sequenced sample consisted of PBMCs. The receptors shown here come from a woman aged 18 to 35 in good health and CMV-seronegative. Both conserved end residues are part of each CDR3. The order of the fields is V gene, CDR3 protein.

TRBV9	CASSDTSGSDEQYF
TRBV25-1	CASSLGTGNYGYTF
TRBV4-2	CASSHIAGKIYNEQFF
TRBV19	CASSHRGNTEAFF
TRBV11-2	CASSPRTGPGNTIYF
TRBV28	CASSLGQGTWGYTF
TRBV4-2	CASSQAHRNNEQFF
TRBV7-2	CASTLRWPDTQYF
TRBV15	CATSPRGGSRAYEQYF
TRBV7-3	CASSLRGGSSEQYF
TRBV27	CASSLSPSGGAGVNTQYF
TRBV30	CAWSVYGSNQPQHF
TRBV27	CASSPFGSEGNEQFF
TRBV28	CASSLEPGLVWTYEQYF
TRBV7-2	CASSPRLAGYEQYF
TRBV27	CASSPAPYLSSYEQYF
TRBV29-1	CSVGQGGTEAFF
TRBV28	CATYPTMDRGLGYTF
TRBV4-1	CASSQEPGLTNNEQFF
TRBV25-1	CASSGGGIYF
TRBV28	CATSLGGQGTEAFF
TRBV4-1	CASSQGRGGPQPQHF
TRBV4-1	CASSQEGPTAHPLGYTF
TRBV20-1	CSARADTQYF
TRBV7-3	CASSSYGLAGETQYF
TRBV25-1	CASIQASGYEQYF
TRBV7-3	CASSLNGGRFYNEQFF
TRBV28	CASSLRGGGSTDTQYF
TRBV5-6	CASSFRTSGGPYNEQFF
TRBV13	CASSWSGRAVYEQYF
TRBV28	CASSSTGNYGYTF
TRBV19	CASQQGLSSYNEQFF
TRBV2	CASSDQVRPNYGYTF
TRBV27	CASSYSAYNEQFF
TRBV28	CATLRRESGELFF
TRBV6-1	CASSADRDEKLFF